Listed below are T cell receptor beta chains from one sample, sequenced in a study of T cell repertoires in cytomegalovirus infection. Each CDR3 protein is one row after TCRdb ran MiXCR on the reads. The sample yields 200,000 to 300,000 distinct CDR3 sequences, roughly an eighth seen once. Sequencing used PBMCs. The source of these receptors is a human donor in good health (CMV status not recorded). Some clones in this sample may be carry-over from other donors' samples. Both conserved end residues are part of each CDR3. Each record gives: CDR3 DNA, CDR3 protein, clone size, D gene, J gene, V gene. D genes are given only for firm matches. Rows give clone size only sometimes, using once, few, many, or a class for an expanded clone.

TGCAGTGCTAGAGACCCTGGTAGCGGGTTGAAGAGCTCCTACAATGAGCAGTTCTTC	CSARDPGSGLKSSYNEQFF	many	TRBD2	TRBJ2-1	TRBV20-1
TGCAGCGGGACGGAGGGGGTCTACAATGAGCAGTTCTTC	CSGTEGVYNEQFF	-	-	TRBJ2-1	TRBV29-1
TGTGCCAGCAGCCCACAGGGGGCAATACGACGAACTGAAGCTTTCTTT	CASSPQGAIRRTEAFF	-	TRBD1	TRBJ1-1	TRBV5-4
TGCAGCGTTGACCTGGGGGGACAGGGAGAAAACACCATATATTTT	CSVDLGGQGENTIYF	-	TRBD1	TRBJ1-3	TRBV29-1
TGTGCCATCAGGCCCAGGGGAAAGAACACTGAAGCTTTCTTT	CAIRPRGKNTEAFF	-	-	TRBJ1-1	TRBV10-3
TGCAGTGTAGGGTCCTGGGTGGTCCCTGCGACAGGGTCGGGGCAGCCCCAGCATTTT	CSVGSWVVPATGSGQPQHF	many	TRBD1	TRBJ1-5	TRBV20-1
TGTGCCAGCAGCTCGATCGGCGGGACAGGGAACAATGAGCAGTTCTTC	CASSSIGGTGNNEQFF	many	TRBD1	TRBJ2-1	TRBV7-9
TGTGCCAGCAGTTACCTCGGGACGACAAACTCCTACAATGAGCAGTTCTTC	CASSYLGTTNSYNEQFF	many	-	TRBJ2-1	TRBV6-2/TRBV6-3
TGCAGCCGATCCCTAGGCAATCAGCCCCAGCATTTT	CSRSLGNQPQHF	-	-	TRBJ1-5	TRBV29-1
TGTGCCAGCGCTCGAGTGCTGAACACTGAAGCTTTCTTT	CASARVLNTEAFF	-	-	TRBJ1-1	TRBV6-5
TGTGCCAGCCTCGCGCTAGCGGGAGAGACCCAGTACTTC	CASLALAGETQYF	-	TRBD2	TRBJ2-5	TRBV12-3/TRBV12-4
TGTGCCAGCAGCGCCAAGACTAGCGGGGAAGAGACCCAGTACTTC	CASSAKTSGEETQYF	-	TRBD2	TRBJ2-5	TRBV11-2
TGTGCCAGCAGCCGGGACTTCCCGAGCTCCTACAATGAGCAGTTCTTC	CASSRDFPSSYNEQFF	-	-	TRBJ2-1	TRBV7-3
TGTGCCAGCAGCTTAGATATATGGGGGCTATACGAGCAGTACTTC	CASSLDIWGLYEQYF	many	-	TRBJ2-7	TRBV7-2
TGTGCCAGCAGCGATCCGGGACAGGGAATAGTCGAGCAGTACTTC	CASSDPGQGIVEQYF	few	TRBD1	TRBJ2-7	TRBV11-2
TGTGCCAGCAGTGGCGGAAGGTCCTACAATGAGCAGTTCTTC	CASSGGRSYNEQFF	many	-	TRBJ2-1	TRBV2
TGTGCCAGCAGCTTAAGAGGAGCTAGCGGGAGACCCGAAGGGGAGACCCAGTACTTC	CASSLRGASGRPEGETQYF	many	TRBD2	TRBJ2-5	TRBV7-2
TGTGCCAGCAGACCGACAGGGTTACACGAGCAGTACTTC	CASRPTGLHEQYF	many	TRBD1	TRBJ2-7	TRBV28
TGTGCCAGCAGCCTGGGACAGAGAGACAGTGAAGCTTTCTTT	CASSLGQRDSEAFF	many	TRBD1	TRBJ1-1	TRBV7-9
TGCAGTGCTAGGAAACAGGGGGAAGCTTTCTTT	CSARKQGEAFF	-	TRBD1	TRBJ1-1	TRBV20-1
TGTGCCAGCAGTTTATCGGCAGGGGGCTACGAGCAGTACTTC	CASSLSAGGYEQYF	few	TRBD1	TRBJ2-7	TRBV12-3/TRBV12-4
TGCAGCGCCGACTGGGAGGGCCCTGGCTACACCTTC	CSADWEGPGYTF	-	-	TRBJ1-2	TRBV29-1
TGTGCCAGCAGCGGGCTAGACAATCAGCCCCAGCATTTT	CASSGLDNQPQHF	many	-	TRBJ1-5	TRBV7-9
TGTGCCAGCAGCCAAACGACTAGCGGGACCCGGGCAGATACGCAGTATTTT	CASSQTTSGTRADTQYF	many	TRBD2	TRBJ2-3	TRBV7-2
TGTGCCAGCAGCTCGATGGCCCCCTCGTCCCACGAGCAGTACTTC	CASSSMAPSSHEQYF	many	-	TRBJ2-7	TRBV7-9
TGTGCCAGCCGCTGGGGGACTAGCGGGCAATCTGGCTCTGGGGCCAACGTCCTGACTTTC	CASRWGTSGQSGSGANVLTF	few	TRBD2	TRBJ2-6	TRBV28
TGTGCCAGCTCACCACATGGCCTCGTATATAATGAAAAACTGTTTTTT	CASSPHGLVYNEKLFF	many	-	TRBJ1-4	TRBV18
TGTGCCAGCAGCTCCGGGACCGCCAGTTGGGATACGCAGTATTTT	CASSSGTASWDTQYF	-	-	TRBJ2-3	TRBV5-4
TGTGCCAGCATAGGAGGAAATCAAGAGACCCAGTACTTC	CASIGGNQETQYF	few	-	TRBJ2-5	TRBV2